This T cell receptor beta chain was retrieved from a study of OX40 agonist ivuxolimab in advanced cancers. Findings and limits, study-wide: Expanded clones were, on average, more numerous among CD8+ T cells than CD4+.

Sequencing used immunoSEQ multiplex PCR; TCRdb keeps in-frame clones, though not all of them. The sample includes approximately 70,000 clones, over 60% of them seen just once. Peripheral blood came from all dose cohorts at three timepoints. The CDR3 has 14 amino acids. Trimming at V came to 11 bases and at J to 5 bases, leaving 11 bases not matched to a gene. The germline V gene has CDR1 MNHEY and CDR2 SVGAGI. As concerns this clone: No antigen is known for it.

The receptor was derived from an adult with an advanced solid tumor such as melanoma, head and neck, liver or kidney cancer. This specimen was CD4+ or CD8+ T cells sorted from blood, taken in a trial of the OX40 agonist ivuxolimab. The chain carries TRBV6-5 and TRBJ2-1, with 8 bases lining up with TRBD2. The CDR3 nucleotides read TGTGCCCGGGGGGGAGGGGCGCTTAACAATGAGCAGTTCTTC. This codes for CARGGGALNNEQFF.